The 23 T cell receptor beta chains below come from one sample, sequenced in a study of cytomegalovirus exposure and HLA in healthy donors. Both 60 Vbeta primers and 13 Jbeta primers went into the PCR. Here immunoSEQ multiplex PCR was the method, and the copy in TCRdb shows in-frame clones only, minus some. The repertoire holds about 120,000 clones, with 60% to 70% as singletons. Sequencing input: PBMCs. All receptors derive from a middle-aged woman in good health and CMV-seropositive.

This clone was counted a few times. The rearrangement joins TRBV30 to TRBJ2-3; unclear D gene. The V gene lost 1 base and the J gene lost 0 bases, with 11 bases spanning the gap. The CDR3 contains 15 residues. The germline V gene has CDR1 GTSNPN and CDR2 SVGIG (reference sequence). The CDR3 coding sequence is TGTGCCTGGAGTGGTGGCGGCCTTAGCACAGATACGCAGTATTTT. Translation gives CAWSGGGLSTDTQYF.

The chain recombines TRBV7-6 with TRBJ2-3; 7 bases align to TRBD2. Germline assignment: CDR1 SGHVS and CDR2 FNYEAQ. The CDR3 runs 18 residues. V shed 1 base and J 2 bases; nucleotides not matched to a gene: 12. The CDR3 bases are TGTGCCAGCAGCTTAGGGTTTAATATAGCGGGCCTCACAGATACGCAGTATTTT. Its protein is CASSLGFNIAGLTDTQYF. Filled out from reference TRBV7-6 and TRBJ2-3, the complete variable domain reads GAGVSQSPRYKVTKRGQDVALRCDPISGHVSLYWYRQALGQGPEFLTYFNYEAQQDKSGLPNDRFSAERPEGSISTLTIQRTEQRDSAMYRCASSLGFNIAGLTDTQYFGPGTRLTVL.

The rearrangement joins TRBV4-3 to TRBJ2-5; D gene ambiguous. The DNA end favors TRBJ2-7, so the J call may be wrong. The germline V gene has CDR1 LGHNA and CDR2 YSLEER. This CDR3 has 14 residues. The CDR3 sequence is CASSVGYPSYEQYF. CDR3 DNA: TGCGCCAGCAGCGTGGGCTACCCCTCCTACGAGCAGTACTTC.

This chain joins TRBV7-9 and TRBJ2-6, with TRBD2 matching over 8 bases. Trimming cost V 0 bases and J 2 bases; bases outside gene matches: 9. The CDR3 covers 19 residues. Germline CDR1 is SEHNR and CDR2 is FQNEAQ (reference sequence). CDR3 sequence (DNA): TGTGCCAGCAGCTTAGCGGAGTCTAGCGGGTGGACTGGGGCCAACGTCCTGACTTTC. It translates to CASSLAESSGWTGANVLTF.

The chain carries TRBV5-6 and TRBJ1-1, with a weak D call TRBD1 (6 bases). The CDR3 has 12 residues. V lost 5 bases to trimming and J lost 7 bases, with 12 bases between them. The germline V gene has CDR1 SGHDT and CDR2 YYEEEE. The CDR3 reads CASSVQGYEAFF. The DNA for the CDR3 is TGTGCCAGCAGTGTACAGGGATATGAAGCTTTCTTT.

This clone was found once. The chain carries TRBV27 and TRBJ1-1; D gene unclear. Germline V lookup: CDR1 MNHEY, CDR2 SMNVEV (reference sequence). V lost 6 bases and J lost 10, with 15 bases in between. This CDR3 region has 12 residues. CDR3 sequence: CASRDFNSGAFF. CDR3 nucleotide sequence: TGTGCCAGCAGGGACTTCAACTCCGGAGCTTTCTTT.

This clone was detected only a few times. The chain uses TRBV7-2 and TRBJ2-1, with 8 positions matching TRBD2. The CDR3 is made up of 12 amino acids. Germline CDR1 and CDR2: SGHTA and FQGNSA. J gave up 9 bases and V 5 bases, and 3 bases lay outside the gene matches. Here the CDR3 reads CASSPTSVEQFF. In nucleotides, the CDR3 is TGTGCCAGCAGCCCGACTAGCGTTGAGCAGTTCTTC. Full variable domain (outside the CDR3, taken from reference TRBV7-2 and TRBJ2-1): GAGVSQSPSNKVTEKGKDVELRCDPISGHTALYWYRQSLGQGLEFLIYFQGNSAPDKSGLPSDRFSAERTGGSVSTLTIQRTQQEDSAVYLCASSPTSVEQFFGPGTRLTVL.

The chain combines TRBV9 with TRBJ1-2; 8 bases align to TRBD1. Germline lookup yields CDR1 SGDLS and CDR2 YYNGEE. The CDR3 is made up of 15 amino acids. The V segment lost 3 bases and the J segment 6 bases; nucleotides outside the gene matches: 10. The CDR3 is CASSAHAGTGDGYTF. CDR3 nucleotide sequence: TGTGCCAGCAGCGCGCACGCTGGGACAGGTGATGGCTACACCTTC. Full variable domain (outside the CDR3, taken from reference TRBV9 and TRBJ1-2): DSGVTQTPKHLITATGQRVTLRCSPRSGDLSVYWYQQSLDQGLQFLIQYYNGEERAKGNILERFSAQQFPDLHSELNLSSLELGDSALYFCASSAHAGTGDGYTFGSGTRLTVV.

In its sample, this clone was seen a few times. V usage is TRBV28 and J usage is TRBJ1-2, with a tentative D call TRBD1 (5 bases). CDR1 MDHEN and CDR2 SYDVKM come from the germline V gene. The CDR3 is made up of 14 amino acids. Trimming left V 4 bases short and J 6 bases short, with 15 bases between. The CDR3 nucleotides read TGTGCCAGCAGTTGGAGACAGCAGTCGCATGGCTACACCTTC. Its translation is CASSWRQQSHGYTF.

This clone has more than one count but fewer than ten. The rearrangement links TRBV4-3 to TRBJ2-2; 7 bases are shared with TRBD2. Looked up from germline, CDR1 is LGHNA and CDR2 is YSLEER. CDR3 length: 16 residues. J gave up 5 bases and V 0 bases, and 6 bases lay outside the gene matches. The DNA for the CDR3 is TGCGCCAGCAGCCAAGAGGGAGGGGTGGGGACCGGGGAGCTGTTTTTT. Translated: CASSQEGGVGTGELFF.

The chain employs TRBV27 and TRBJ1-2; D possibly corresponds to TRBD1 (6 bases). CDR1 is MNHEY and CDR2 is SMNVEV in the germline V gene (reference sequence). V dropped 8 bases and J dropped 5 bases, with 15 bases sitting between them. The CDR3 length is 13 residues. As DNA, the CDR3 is TGTGCCAGCTGGGGGCAGGGTCGGTATGGCTACACCTTC. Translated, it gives CASWGQGRYGYTF.

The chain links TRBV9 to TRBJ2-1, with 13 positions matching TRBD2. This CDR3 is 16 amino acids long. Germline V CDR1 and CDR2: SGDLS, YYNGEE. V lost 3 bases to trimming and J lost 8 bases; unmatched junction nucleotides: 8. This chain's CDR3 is CASSAGLAGLGDEQFF. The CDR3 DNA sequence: TGTGCCAGCAGCGCGGGACTAGCGGGGCTAGGGGATGAGCAGTTCTTC.

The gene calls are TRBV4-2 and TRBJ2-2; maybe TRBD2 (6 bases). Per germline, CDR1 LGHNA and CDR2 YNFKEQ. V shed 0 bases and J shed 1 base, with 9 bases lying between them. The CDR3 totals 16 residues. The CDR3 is CASSQERGENTGELFF. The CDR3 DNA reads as TGTGCCAGCAGCCAAGAGCGGGGCGAGAACACCGGGGAGCTGTTTTTT.

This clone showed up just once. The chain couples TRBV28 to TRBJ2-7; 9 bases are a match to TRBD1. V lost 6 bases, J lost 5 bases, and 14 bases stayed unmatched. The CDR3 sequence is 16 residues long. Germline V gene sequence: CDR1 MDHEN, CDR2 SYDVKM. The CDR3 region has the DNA TGTGCCAGCAGAGGCACCACCGGGACAGGGTTCGACGAGCAGTACTTC. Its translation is CASRGTTGTGFDEQYF. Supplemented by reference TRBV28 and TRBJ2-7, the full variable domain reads DVKVTQSSRYLVKRTGEKVFLECVQDMDHENMFWYRQDPGLGLRLIYFSYDVKMKEKGDIPEGYSVSREKKERFSLILESASTNQTSMYLCASRGTTGTGFDEQYFGPGTRLTVT.

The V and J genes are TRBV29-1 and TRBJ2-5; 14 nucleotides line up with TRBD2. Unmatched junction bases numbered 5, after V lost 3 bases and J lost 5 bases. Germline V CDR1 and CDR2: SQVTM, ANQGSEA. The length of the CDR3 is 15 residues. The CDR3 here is CSVEPGLAGAETQYF. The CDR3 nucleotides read TGCAGCGTTGAGCCGGGACTAGCGGGAGCTGAGACCCAGTACTTC.

In nucleotides, the CDR3 is TGCGCCAGCAGCCGCCATGGGGATACTAGCAGGCGGGAGATGGTAGATACGCAGTATTTT. Protein product: CASSRHGDTSRREMVDTQYF. The chain combines TRBV4-1 with TRBJ2-3; 7 bases are a match to TRBD2. This CDR3 region has 20 residues. Germline CDR1 reads MGHRA; CDR2 reads YSYEKL. V lost 4 bases to trimming and J lost 5 bases; unmatched junction nucleotides: 24.

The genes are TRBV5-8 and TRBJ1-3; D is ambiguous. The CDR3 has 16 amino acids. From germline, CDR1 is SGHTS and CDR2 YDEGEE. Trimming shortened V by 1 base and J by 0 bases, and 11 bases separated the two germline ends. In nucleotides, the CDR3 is TGTGCCAGCAGCTTGTCCAAACAGAGCTCTGGAAACACCATATATTTT. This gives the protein CASSLSKQSSGNTIYF.

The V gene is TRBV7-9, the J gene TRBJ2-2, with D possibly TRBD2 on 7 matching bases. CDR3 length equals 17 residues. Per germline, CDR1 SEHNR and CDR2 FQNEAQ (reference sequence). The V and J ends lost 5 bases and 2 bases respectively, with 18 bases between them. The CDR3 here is CASSHRSAGQNTGELFF. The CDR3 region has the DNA TGTGCCAGCAGCCACAGGTCAGCGGGACAAAACACCGGGGAGCTGTTTTTT.

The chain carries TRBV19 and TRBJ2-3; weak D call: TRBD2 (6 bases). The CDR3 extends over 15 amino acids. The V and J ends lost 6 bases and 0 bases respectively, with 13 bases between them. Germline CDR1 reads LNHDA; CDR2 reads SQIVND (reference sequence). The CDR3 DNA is TGTGCCAGTAGGCTAGAGCGGGCAAGCACAGATACGCAGTATTTT. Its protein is CASRLERASTDTQYF.

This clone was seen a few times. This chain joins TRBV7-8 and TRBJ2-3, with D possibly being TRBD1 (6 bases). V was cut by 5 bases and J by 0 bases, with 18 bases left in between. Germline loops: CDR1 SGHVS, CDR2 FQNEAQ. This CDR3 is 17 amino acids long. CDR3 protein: CASSLKYGQLSTDTQYF. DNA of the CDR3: TGTGCCAGCAGCCTAAAGTACGGACAGCTAAGCACAGATACGCAGTATTTT.

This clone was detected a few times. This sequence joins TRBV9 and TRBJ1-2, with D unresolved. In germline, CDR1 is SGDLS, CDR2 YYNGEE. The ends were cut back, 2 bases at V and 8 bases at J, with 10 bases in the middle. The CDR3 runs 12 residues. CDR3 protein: CASSVYTGGYTF. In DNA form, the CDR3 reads TGTGCCAGCAGCGTTTACACGGGGGGCTACACCTTC.

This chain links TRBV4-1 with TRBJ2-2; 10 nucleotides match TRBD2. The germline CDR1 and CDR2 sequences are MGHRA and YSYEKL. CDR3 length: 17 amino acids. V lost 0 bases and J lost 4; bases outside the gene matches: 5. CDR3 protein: CASSQDPAGGLTGELFF. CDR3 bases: TGCGCCAGCAGCCAAGATCCAGCGGGAGGGCTCACCGGGGAGCTGTTTTTT.

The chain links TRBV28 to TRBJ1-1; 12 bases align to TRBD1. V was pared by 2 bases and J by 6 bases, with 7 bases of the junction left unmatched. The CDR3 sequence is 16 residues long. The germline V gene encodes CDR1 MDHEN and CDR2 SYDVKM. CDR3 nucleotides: TGTGCCAGCAGTTTAGGGACAGGGGGCTTGCGGGCTGAAGCTTTCTTT. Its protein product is CASSLGTGGLRAEAFF.